One and the same sample provided the 11 T cell receptor beta chains below, sequenced in a study of blood T cells in healthy people across ages. A sample-barcoded 5' primer and a J-beta primer mix were used in a second PCR of about 7 to 12 cycles. TCRdb called the 5' RACE reads again in MiXCR, with one record for every CDR3 protein. The sample gives around 1.5 million distinct CDR3 sequences, roughly 32% of which show up once; around 11% is in the top ten. Input material: blood. These receptors were obtained from a woman aged 25 to 39 in good health.

Only a few counts were recorded for this clonotype. The chain links TRBV7-9 to TRBJ1-1; D might be TRBD1 (5 bases). Germline loops: CDR1 SEHNR, CDR2 FQNEAQ (reference sequence). The CDR3 is made up of 14 amino acids. Trimming pared 4 bases from V and 1 base from J, leaving 10 bases between. The CDR3 coding sequence is TGTGCCAGCAGCTCCCCGACAGAGAACACTGAAGCTTTCTTT. Residues: CASSSPTENTEAFF.

V usage is TRBV7-9 and J usage is TRBJ2-1; the match to TRBD2 covers 9 bases. The germline CDR1 and CDR2 sequences are SEHNR and FQNEAQ (reference sequence). J gave up 4 bases and V 2 bases, and 12 bases lay outside the gene matches. The CDR3 runs to 18 residues. CDR3 sequence (DNA): TGTGCCAGCAGCTTACCTCTCGGGGGGACTAGCCTTTACAATGAGCAGTTCTTC. Protein product: CASSLPLGGTSLYNEQFF.

The gene calls are TRBV12-3 or TRBV12-4 and TRBJ1-6, with 7 positions matching TRBD1. J was trimmed by 14 bases and V by 6 bases; bases with no gene match: 19. The CDR3 contains 16 residues. CDR3 in amino acids: CASRRTGEGSNRALHF. In DNA, the CDR3 is TGTGCCAGCAGGCGGACAGGAGAAGGGTCTAACAGGGCCCTCCACTTT.

This clonotype was counted between two and nine times. The V call is TRBV29-1, the J call TRBJ1-1, with D perhaps TRBD1 (5 bases). CDR3 size: 13 residues. V was cut by 8 bases and J by 0 bases, with 13 bases left in between. Germline V gene data show CDR1 as SQVTM and CDR2 as ANQGSEA. CDR3 region: CSFRGRMNTEAFF. CDR3 DNA sequence: TGCAGCTTTAGGGGCAGAATGAACACTGAAGCTTTCTTT.

This chain links TRBV5-1 with TRBJ2-5; TRBD2 is a possible D gene (6 bases). From germline, CDR1 is SGHRS and CDR2 YFSETQ. V lost 0 bases, J lost 1 base, and 13 bases lay in between. CDR3 size: 16 residues. CDR3 sequence (DNA): TGCGCCAGCAGCTTGGATTGGCGGGGCCCCCAAGAGACCCAGTACTTC. Translated: CASSLDWRGPQETQYF. Using reference TRBV5-1 and TRBJ2-5 for the parts outside the CDR3, the full variable domain is KAGVTQTPRYLIKTRGQQVTLSCSPISGHRSVSWYQQTPGQGLQFLFEYFSETQRNKGNFPGRFSGRQFSNSRSEMNVSTLELGDSALYLCASSLDWRGPQETQYFGPGTRLLVL.

The V and J genes are TRBV27 and TRBJ2-1; D unclear. Trimming took off 2 bases at V and 4 bases at J, with 15 bases between the two ends. Per germline, CDR1 MNHEY and CDR2 SMNVEV (reference sequence). CDR3 length: 16 amino acids. This CDR3 reads CASSLGVGLEYNEQFF. The CDR3 bases are TGTGCCAGCAGTTTAGGAGTAGGGCTAGAGTACAATGAGCAGTTCTTC.

This chain uses TRBV13 with TRBJ2-3, with D unresolved. Germline V gene lookup returns CDR1 PRHDT and CDR2 FYEKMQ (reference sequence). The V gene lost 5 bases and the J gene lost 5 bases, with 14 bases spanning the gap. This CDR3 region has 14 residues. CDR3 nucleotide sequence: TGTGCCAGCAGCCAGCAAGGTTGGAAAGATACGCAGTATTTT. It codes for CASSQQGWKDTQYF.

This clonotype was counted a few times. The rearrangement uses TRBV5-6 and TRBJ2-7; D may match TRBD1 or TRBD2 (5 bases each). The CDR3 is 14 amino acids. The germline CDR1 and CDR2 sequences are SGHDT and YYEEEE. V lost 4 bases to trimming and J lost 1 base, with 12 bases between them. The CDR3 DNA sequence: TGTGCCAGCAGCGCATGGGACGGGTCCTACGAGCAGTACTTC. This encodes CASSAWDGSYEQYF.

This clonotype was recorded many times. The V and J genes are TRBV18 and TRBJ1-2, with D possibly TRBD1 on 5 matching bases. The CDR3 contains 15 residues. Germline V gene data show CDR1 as KGHSH and CDR2 as LQKENI. V was shortened by 6 bases and J by 3 bases, with 17 bases between the two germline ends. DNA for the CDR3: TGTGCCAGCTCCCCGGACACCGGGAGAGACTATGGCTACACCTTC. Translating gives CASSPDTGRDYGYTF.

The chain recombines TRBV7-9 with TRBJ1-1, with TRBD1 matching 12 bases. CDR3 length: 17 amino acids. Germline values: CDR1 SEHNR, CDR2 FQNEAQ (reference sequence). V lost 0 bases to trimming and J lost 4 bases; unmatched junction nucleotides: 6. The CDR3 reads CASSLAGTGGMGTEAFF. CDR3 coding DNA: TGTGCCAGCAGCTTAGCAGGGACAGGGGGCATGGGCACTGAAGCTTTCTTT. The full variable domain, its missing parts supplied by reference TRBV7-9 and TRBJ1-1, is DTGVSQNPRHKITKRGQNVTFRCDPISEHNRLYWYRQTLGQGPEFLTYFQNEAQLEKSRLLSDRFSAERPKGSFSTLEIQRTEQGDSAMYLCASSLAGTGGMGTEAFFGQGTRLTVV.

In this sample, this clonotype turned up many times. The chain combines TRBV4-1 with TRBJ2-7; 7 positions match TRBD2. Germline loops: CDR1 MGHRA, CDR2 YSYEKL. J lost 0 bases, V lost 0 bases, and 11 bases had no gene match. This CDR3 region has 18 residues. The CDR3, as DNA: TGCGCCAGCAGCCAAGAACTAAAGGGGCGGGGGACCTCCTACGAGCAGTACTTC. Residues: CASSQELKGRGTSYEQYF.